Following are 30 T cell receptor beta chains from one sample sequenced in a study of regulatory T cells in long-lasting Graves disease. iRepertoire HTBI primers and Arm-PCR of CDR3 regions built TCR beta libraries. TCRdb re-called the multiplex PCR reads through MiXCR, storing one row per CDR3 protein. This table holds hundreds of thousands of distinct CDR3 sequences, approximately 15% found once. Described time point: newly diagnosed GD, antithyroid drugs for less than 3 months. TCR sequences were obtained from RNA taken from PBMCs. This same sample was also taken into another study, of T cells in Graves' hyperthyroidism and ophthalmopathy.

Material: peripheral blood mononuclear cells (PBMCs), obtained at new diagnosis, from a patient treated with antithyroid drugs. All receptors derive from a woman in her twenties or thirties with Graves disease.

There are many counts of this clonotype. The V call is TRBV4-1, the J call TRBJ1-5, with no clear D. The germline gives CDR1 MGHRA, CDR2 YSYEKL. Between the trimmed V and J ends, which lost 0 bases and 7 bases, there was a span of 10 bases. There are 14 residues in the CDR3. CDR3 DNA: TGCGCCAGCAGCCAAGAACGGTCGTTGCAGCCCCAGCATTTT. It encodes CASSQERSLQPQHF.

This clonotype was detected a few times. The chain links TRBV19 to TRBJ1-1; tentative D call: TRBD1 (5 bases). The V end was cut by 6 bases, the J end by 1 base, with 12 bases between. This CDR3 is 14 amino acids long. In germline, CDR1 is LNHDA, CDR2 SQIVND (reference sequence). The DNA for the CDR3 is TGTGCCAGTAGCAGGGCTCCCTGGAACACTGAAGCTTTCTTT. Protein sequence: CASSRAPWNTEAFF.

This clonotype was picked up a small number of times. This chain connects TRBV2 to TRBJ2-1, with 10 positions matching TRBD2. Germline V gene sequence: CDR1 SNHLY, CDR2 FYNNEI. V was clipped by 6 bases and J by 7 bases; unmatched bases: 12. The CDR3 sequence is 16 residues long. CDR3 in amino acids: CASRWGWVAGGNEQFF. The CDR3 region has the DNA TGTGCCAGCAGGTGGGGGTGGGTAGCGGGAGGAAATGAGCAGTTCTTC.

There are many counts of this clonotype. This chain joins TRBV27 and TRBJ2-2; weak D call: TRBD2 (6 bases). Trimming removed 7 bases at V and 6 bases at J, with 15 bases between. There are 14 residues in the CDR3. Germline CDR1 reads MNHEY; CDR2 reads SMNVEV (reference sequence). The CDR3, as DNA: TGTGCCAGCAATCGGGGGATAAGTTCCGGGGAGCTGTTTTTT. Amino acid sequence: CASNRGISSGELFF.

This clonotype was seen at least ten times. This rearrangement joins TRBV3-1 to TRBJ1-1; D is unclear. Trimming stripped 6 bases from V and 1 base from J, with 3 bases between. This CDR3 is built from 11 residues. CDR1 and CDR2 from the germline V gene are LGHDT and YNNKEL (reference sequence). The CDR3 here is CASRRNTEAFF. CDR3 bases: TGTGCCAGCAGGCGGAACACTGAAGCTTTCTTT.

This clonotype was recorded at least ten times. The rearrangement links TRBV30 to TRBJ1-2, with D maybe TRBD1 (5 bases). The germline CDR1 and CDR2 sequences are GTSNPN and SVGIG (reference sequence). V lost 5 bases to trimming and J lost 14 bases, with 21 bases between them. There are 12 residues in the CDR3. The CDR3 is CAWPRDQFKLTF. The CDR3 nucleotides are TGTGCCTGGCCTAGGGACCAGTTTAAACTGACCTTC.

This clonotype was seen many times. The chain recombines TRBV25-1 with TRBJ1-5; D uncertain. Germline CDR1 and CDR2: MGHDK and SYGVNS. CDR3 size: 12 residues. V was cut by 3 bases and J by 4 bases, with 4 bases left in between. Here the CDR3 reads CASSEQNQPQHF. In DNA form, the CDR3 reads TGTGCCAGCAGTGAGCAGAATCAGCCCCAGCATTTT.

This clonotype was picked up a small number of times. A read error may explain this, as a much larger clone is one base away. CDR3 DNA sequence: TGTGCCAGCAGCCGCCCGAGACAGGCTCGAGATACGCAGTATTTT. Translation gives CASSRPRQARDTQYF. The rearrangement uses TRBV28 and TRBJ2-3; possibly TRBD1 for D (6 bases). CDR3 length equals 15 residues. The V end was cut by 6 bases, the J end by 5 bases, with 18 bases between. CDR1 and CDR2 from the germline V gene are MDHEN and SYDVKM.

This clonotype has ten or more counts. The genes are TRBV6-1 and TRBJ2-3; the match to TRBD2 covers 8 bases. This CDR3 has 14 amino acids. J gave up 0 bases and V 8 bases, and 4 bases lay outside the gene matches. Germline V gene sequence: CDR1 MNHNS, CDR2 SASEGT. The CDR3 region is CASRLAFSTDTQYF. The DNA for the CDR3 is TGTGCCAGCCGACTAGCGTTTAGCACAGATACGCAGTATTTT.

This clonotype has at least ten counts. J is TRBJ1-1 and V is TRBV29-1, with D perhaps matching TRBD1 (5 bases). The CDR3 sequence is 13 residues long. Germline CDR1 SQVTM, CDR2 ANQGSEA. With 4 bases removed from V and 2 bases from J, the gap between germline ends came to 11 bases. The DNA for the CDR3 is TGCAGCGTTGGGGGCCAGGGCAACACTGAAGCTTTCTTT. As protein: CSVGGQGNTEAFF.

Concerning this clonotype: It may be a read error: a sequence one base away is much more abundant. CDR3: CVHGGNTDTQYF. DNA for the CDR3: TGTGTGCACGGTGGAAACACAGATACGCAGTATTTT. The rearrangement joins TRBV7-9 to TRBJ2-3; D remains ambiguous. The germline CDR1 and CDR2 sequences are SEHNR and FQNEAQ (reference sequence). The CDR3 has 12 amino acids.

This clonotype has at least ten counts. This sequence joins TRBV5-1 and TRBJ1-2; 8 nucleotides match TRBD1. Trimming took 0 bases from V and 4 from J; bases not matched to a gene: 8. This CDR3 has 16 residues. Germline values: CDR1 SGHRS, CDR2 YFSETQ. The CDR3 loop is CASSLVGTGDFYGYTF. The CDR3 region has the DNA TGCGCCAGCAGCTTGGTTGGGACAGGAGATTTCTATGGCTACACCTTC.

This sequence joins TRBV6-2 or TRBV6-3 and TRBJ1-1; D may be TRBD1 (5 bases). This CDR3 is built from 14 residues. The germline gives CDR1 MNHEY, CDR2 SVGEGT. Deletions cut 2 bases from V and 0 bases from J, with 7 bases between. CDR3 coding DNA: TGTGCCAGCAGTTACGCGGACATGAACACTGAAGCTTTCTTT. It specifies CASSYADMNTEAFF.

This clonotype was counted between two and nine times. The chain employs TRBV29-1 and TRBJ1-3; D gene ambiguous. Trimming cost V 0 bases and J 7 bases, with 16 bases left between them. The CDR3 contains 15 residues. CDR1 and CDR2 (germline): SQVTM, ANQGSEA. CDR3: CSVEDRGIVGNTIYF. The CDR3 bases are TGCAGCGTTGAAGATCGAGGGATAGTAGGGAACACCATATATTTT.

This clonotype was counted ten times or more. V and J are TRBV6-1 and TRBJ2-1; no definite D call. The CDR3 runs to 10 residues. Trimming took off 3 bases at V and 6 bases at J, with 0 bases between the two ends. Germline assignment: CDR1 MNHNS and CDR2 SASEGT. DNA for the CDR3: TGTGCCAGCAGTGACAATGAGCAGTTCTTC. Translation gives CASSDNEQFF.

This clonotype showed up just a few times. The gene calls are TRBV30 and TRBJ2-7; 10 nucleotides match TRBD1. The CDR3 runs to 15 residues. J was trimmed by 7 bases and V by 0 bases; bases with no gene match: 9. The germline V gene encodes CDR1 GTSNPN and CDR2 SVGIG (reference sequence). The DNA of the CDR3 is TGTGCCTGGAGTGTACGATGGGGACAGGGGTTAGAGCAGTACTTC. It codes for CAWSVRWGQGLEQYF.

About this clonotype: A much larger clone differs by one base, so this may be a read error. The V call is TRBV18, the J call TRBJ1-5; 7 bases line up with TRBD1. This CDR3 is built from 15 residues. The junction had 9 bases not matched to a gene; V was cut back by 5 bases and J by 5 bases. CDR1 and CDR2 from the germline V gene are KGHSH and LQKENI. This CDR3 reads CASSEQGLEYQPQHF. In nucleotides, the CDR3 is TGTGCCAGCTCAGAACAGGGGCTCGAGTATCAGCCCCAGCATTTT. Combining the CDR3 with reference TRBV18 and TRBJ1-5 gives the whole variable domain NAGVMQNPRHLVRRRGQEARLRCSPMKGHSHVYWYRQLPEEGLKFMVYLQKENIIDESGMPKERFSAEFPKEGPSILRIQQVVRGDSAAYFCASSEQGLEYQPQHFGDGTRLSIL.

This clonotype was detected many times. J is TRBJ2-3 and V is TRBV20-1, with TRBD2 matching over 9 bases. This CDR3 region has 15 residues. V was clipped by 6 bases and J by 0 bases; unmatched bases: 7. Germline CDR1 and CDR2: DFQATT and SNEGSKA (reference sequence). The CDR3 DNA reads as TGCAGTGCCAGTACGACTAGCGGTAGCACAGATACGCAGTATTTT. It translates to CSASTTSGSTDTQYF.

This clonotype was seen ten or more times. This chain joins TRBV28 and TRBJ1-1; the D is unclear. The V gene's germline CDR1 is MDHEN and CDR2 SYDVKM. The length of the CDR3 is 13 residues. With 7 bases removed from V and 5 bases from J, the gap between germline ends came to 14 bases. This CDR3 reads CASIGPPETEAFF. In DNA, the CDR3 is TGTGCCAGCATCGGTCCCCCAGAAACTGAAGCTTTCTTT.

This clonotype was seen many times. This sequence joins TRBV29-1 and TRBJ2-7; 12 nucleotides line up with TRBD2. The CDR3 covers 12 residues. The V and J ends lost 4 bases and 7 bases, in that order; junction bases with no gene match: 2. From germline, CDR1 is SQVTM and CDR2 ANQGSEA. The chain's CDR3 is CSVVLAGGEQYF. CDR3 sequence (DNA): TGCAGCGTTGTCCTAGCGGGAGGGGAGCAGTACTTC.

The table lists this clonotype with many counts. The rearrangement uses TRBV2 and TRBJ1-2; D is ambiguous. There are 15 residues in the CDR3. The V gene lost 1 base and the J gene lost 4 bases, with 13 bases spanning the gap. Germline-derived CDR1 and CDR2 are SNHLY and FYNNEI. The CDR3 nucleotides read TGTGCCAGCAGTGAAGTGCCCACTATTAGCTATGGCTACACCTTC. This gives the protein CASSEVPTISYGYTF.

This clonotype was picked up many times. CDR3 region: CASSPHVRDTVTAFF. The CDR3 DNA follows: TGTGCCAGCAGTCCCCACGTCCGGGACACCGTGACAGCTTTCTTT. The chain combines TRBV27 with TRBJ1-1; TRBD1 might be the D (6 bases). V was shortened by 5 bases and J by 10 bases, with 23 bases between the two germline ends. CDR1 MNHEY and CDR2 SMNVEV come from the germline V gene (reference sequence). This CDR3 is 15 amino acids long.

The sample holds many counts of this clonotype. The chain has TRBV6-1 and TRBJ1-2; possible D gene TRBD1, 5 bases. CDR3 length: 11 residues. Germline values: CDR1 MNHNS, CDR2 SASEGT. V was trimmed by 11 bases and J by 5 bases, leaving 12 bases between them. CDR3 DNA sequence: TGTGCCCTTGGGGACTGGTATGGCTACACCTTC. Its protein product is CALGDWYGYTF.

This clonotype has a count of ten or more. The chain has TRBV7-3 and TRBJ2-1; maybe TRBD2 (5 bases). CDR1 SGHTA and CDR2 FQGTGA come from the germline V gene. Trimming stripped 6 bases from V and 7 bases from J, with 16 bases between. The CDR3 has 14 residues. This CDR3 is CASSLGGPGNEQFF. CDR3 in DNA: TGTGCCAGCAGTTTAGGTGGCCCGGGGAATGAGCAGTTCTTC.

This clonotype came up many times. The gene calls are TRBV20-1 and TRBJ2-5; 10 bases agree with TRBD2. Germline loops: CDR1 DFQATT, CDR2 SNEGSKA (reference sequence). This CDR3 is 16 amino acids long. The ends lost 4 bases at V and 4 bases at J; junction bases unmatched: 12. CDR3 coding DNA: TGCAGTGCTACCCCTCCCAGCGGGAGGGTCGGAGAGACCCAGTACTTC. Its protein is CSATPPSGRVGETQYF.

This clonotype has at least ten counts. The V and J genes are TRBV28 and TRBJ1-3, with D uncertain. V lost 2 bases and J 0 bases, leaving 11 bases between the germline ends. The CDR3 extends over 16 amino acids. The germline CDR1 and CDR2 sequences are MDHEN and SYDVKM. The CDR3 DNA follows: TGTGCCAGCAGTTTACGGAGAGCCTTCTCTGGAAACACCATATATTTT. Its protein is CASSLRRAFSGNTIYF. The whole variable domain, remainder taken from reference TRBV28 and TRBJ1-3, is DVKVTQSSRYLVKRTGEKVFLECVQDMDHENMFWYRQDPGLGLRLIYFSYDVKMKEKGDIPEGYSVSREKKERFSLILESASTNQTSMYLCASSLRRAFSGNTIYFGEGSWLTVV.

In its sample, this clonotype was seen many times. V and J are TRBV12-3 or TRBV12-4 and TRBJ1-4; D is unclear. V lost 3 bases and J lost 2, with 7 bases in between. The CDR3 covers 14 residues. The CDR3: CASSLTDTNEKLFF. CDR3 DNA: TGTGCCAGCAGTTTGACCGATACTAATGAAAAACTGTTTTTT.

V is TRBV28 and J is TRBJ2-3, with TRBD1 matching 9 bases. The CDR3 spans 13 residues. After removal of 8 bases from V and 0 bases from J, the junction contained 0 bases not matched to a gene. Germline CDR1 is MDHEN and CDR2 is SYDVKM. CDR3 residues: CASGQGSTDTQYF. In DNA, the CDR3 is TGTGCCAGCGGACAGGGGAGCACAGATACGCAGTATTTT.

The chain's CDR3 is CATSRAPGLAGAGSEETQYF. The CDR3 DNA follows: TGTGCCACCAGCAGAGCGCCGGGACTAGCGGGAGCGGGTAGTGAAGAGACCCAGTACTTC. The genes are TRBV15 and TRBJ2-5, with TRBD2 matching 14 bases. With V trimmed by 1 base and J by 3 bases, 13 bases remained unmatched. CDR1 is LNHNV, CDR2 YYDKDF, per germline (reference sequence). This CDR3 region has 20 residues. The full variable domain, completed using reference TRBV15 and TRBJ2-5, is DAMVIQNPRYQVTQFGKPVTLSCSQTLNHNVMYWYQQKSSQAPKLLFHYYDKDFNNEADTPDNFQSRRPNTSFCFLDIRSPGLGDTAMYLCATSRAPGLAGAGSEETQYFGPGTRLLVL.

The sample holds a few counts of this clonotype. This chain links TRBV30 with TRBJ2-2; 9 bases match TRBD1. Germline V CDR1 and CDR2: GTSNPN, SVGIG (reference sequence). The V segment lost 3 bases and the J segment 4 bases; nucleotides outside the gene matches: 3. The CDR3 runs to 14 residues. CDR3 residues: CAWSWTGVTGELFF. DNA of the CDR3: TGTGCCTGGAGCTGGACAGGGGTCACCGGGGAGCTGTTTTTT.